The text below deals with one TCR beta chain. Its target is not known. These data belong to a study of T-cell memory formation after mild COVID-19. Whole-study context: For the most part, TCR clusters were specific to one donor.

TCRdb reprocessed the 5' RACE reads with MiXCR, giving one entry per CDR3 protein. The data contain approximately 350,000 distinct CDR3 sequences, over 10% of them singletons. Germline CDR1 and CDR2: MNHEY and SMNVEV (reference sequence). The CDR3 runs to 14 residues. V lost 11 bases to trimming and J lost 2 bases, with 15 bases between them. Study-wide results and limits: Within pre-infection memory, some responding clones were found, suggesting cross-reactive memory joined.

The receptor was derived from a man between 18 and 35 years old who had mild COVID-19 (a few samples of this study predate the infection). Cell type and time point are not known. V usage is TRBV27 and J usage is TRBJ2-2; maybe TRBD2 (5 bases). Sequences were obtained from PBMCs or a T cell subset sorted from them (not recorded which). The CDR3 DNA reads TGTGCCTGTTCGGGGAACCCAAACACCGGGGAGCTGTTTTTT. It encodes CACSGNPNTGELFF.